This passage covers 2 T cell receptor beta chains from one sample sequenced in a study of blood T cell repertoires in COVID-19. Assay used: immunoSEQ multiplex PCR; TCRdb lists only in-frame clones, some missing. The repertoire has some 250,000 clones, approximately 90% of them found once; the top ten carry under 10%. Sequenced sample: PBMCs or T cells enriched from blood (not recorded which). These receptors originate from a middle-aged man who had recovered from COVID-19.

The chain uses TRBV3-1 (or the pseudogene TRBV3-2) and TRBJ1-3; TRBD1 agrees at 7 bases. CDR3 size: 16 residues. The J segment lost 2 bases and the V segment lost 0 bases, leaving 4 bases of the junction unmatched. In germline, CDR1 is LGHDT, CDR2 YNNKEL (reference sequence). The chain's CDR3 is CASSQDYTGAGNTIYF. The CDR3 DNA reads as TGTGCCAGCAGCCAAGACTACACAGGGGCTGGAAACACCATATATTTT.

V and J are TRBV21-1 and TRBJ2-5; the table's D call TRBD2 went unverified against the DNA. TRBV21-1 is assigned pseudogene status. The CDR3 runs to 15 residues. The CDR3 spells CASRSRLAGRGTQYF. Here the CDR3 DNA reads TGTGCCAGCAGATCCAGACTAGCGGGTAGGGGGACCCAGTACTTC.